This TCR beta chain was sequenced during a study of long-term antiretroviral therapy in people with HIV. Points from the study as a whole: Blood collection from about 2003 to 2018 possibly occurred under older ART regimens.

Details on this clone: No antigen is known for it.

The CDR3 is 13 residues long. Germline V lookup: CDR1 LNHNV, CDR2 YYDKDF (reference sequence). Deletions cut 2 bases from V and 9 bases from J, with 11 bases between. Survey-level resolution applied to immunoSEQ assay v3.0. Libraries were prepared by immunoSEQ multiplex PCR; TCRdb keeps only in-frame clonotypes and omits some of them. The table has about 39,000 clones, around 79% seen once. The J gene is TRBJ2-1, the V gene TRBV15; no clear D gene. The sequences come from unsorted PBMCs, collected 0.6 years after starting antiretroviral therapy. This clonotype was sampled from a man aged 18 to 30 with HIV. The CDR3 loop is CATSRTPSGEQFF. The CDR3 nucleotides are TGTGCCACCAGCAGAACTCCTTCCGGTGAGCAGTTCTTC.